The 11 T cell receptor beta chains below were found in one sample sequenced in a study of T cell repertoires in cytomegalovirus infection. TCRdb re-called the reads through MiXCR, storing one row per CDR3 protein. Counted here are over 300,000 distinct CDR3 sequences, 9.5% occurring once; the ten biggest clones make up around 4.1%. Specimen: PBMCs. These TCRs come from a human donor in good health (CMV status not recorded). Some clones in this sample may be carry-over from other donors' samples.

This chain links TRBV7-4 with TRBJ2-1; a weak D match, TRBD1 (6 bases). CDR1 and CDR2 (germline): SGHVT, SQSDAQ. V shed 2 bases and J shed 7 bases, with 15 bases lying between them. The CDR3 spans 15 residues. CDR3 sequence reads: CASSLKGDIVNEQFF. Written as DNA, the CDR3 is TGTGCCAGCAGCTTAAAGGGGGATATTGTGAATGAGCAGTTCTTC.

The chain couples TRBV2 to TRBJ2-1; 8 bases are shared with TRBD1. CDR1 is SNHLY and CDR2 is FYNNEI in the germline V gene. Losses at the gene ends were 9 bases for V and 6 bases for J; bases not matched to a gene: 4. This CDR3 comprises 12 residues. The CDR3 sequence is CASPDRGNEQFF. The CDR3 bases are TGTGCCAGTCCCGACAGGGGCAATGAGCAGTTCTTC.

This chain uses TRBV7-3 with TRBJ1-6; D is ambiguous. The V gene lost 4 bases and the J gene lost 5 bases, with 6 bases spanning the gap. The CDR3 has 13 residues. Germline assignment: CDR1 SGHTA and CDR2 FQGTGA. The CDR3 bases are TGTGCCAGCAGCTATTTAAATAATTCACCCCTCCACTTT. Translating it yields CASSYLNNSPLHF.

V and J are TRBV10-2 and TRBJ2-1, with D possibly matching TRBD1 (6 bases). Germline V gene lookup returns CDR1 WSHSY and CDR2 SAAADI. This CDR3 contains 13 residues. The ends were cut back, 3 bases at V and 7 bases at J, with 10 bases in the middle. CDR3 region: CASSETGINEQFF. CDR3 DNA: TGCGCCAGCAGTGAAACAGGGATAAATGAGCAGTTCTTC.

This sequence joins TRBV24-1 and TRBJ2-2; possible D gene TRBD1, 5 bases. From germline, CDR1 is KGHDR and CDR2 SFDVKD. V was pared by 7 bases and J by 0 bases, with 5 bases between. CDR3 length equals 13 residues. CDR3 region: CATRGANTGELFF. CDR3 DNA sequence: TGTGCCACCAGAGGGGCGAACACCGGGGAGCTGTTTTTT.

The rearrangement uses TRBV11-2 and TRBJ2-2; D may be TRBD2 (5 bases). CDR1 is SGHAT and CDR2 is FQNNGV in the germline V gene. This CDR3 spans 16 amino acids. V dropped 1 base and J dropped 2 bases, with 11 bases sitting between them. The CDR3 coding sequence is TGTGCCAGCAGCTTAGCGGGAAGGGTTAACACCGGGGAGCTGTTTTTT. Protein product: CASSLAGRVNTGELFF.

In this sample, this clonotype turned up many times. The chain links TRBV7-2 to TRBJ1-1; D remains unclear. CDR3 length: 15 amino acids. CDR1 and CDR2 (germline): SGHTA, FQGNSA. With 5 bases removed from V and 1 base from J, the gap between germline ends came to 14 bases. CDR3 bases: TGTGCCAGCAGCCCTTTGATCGGGCAGAACACTGAAGCTTTCTTT. Residues: CASSPLIGQNTEAFF.

This clonotype was counted between two and nine times. This chain joins TRBV19 and TRBJ2-1; no clear D. Between the trimmed V and J ends, which lost 0 bases and 0 bases, there was a span of 12 bases. In germline, CDR1 is LNHDA, CDR2 SQIVND (reference sequence). The CDR3 spans 17 residues. This CDR3 reads CASSIDRPFSSYNEQFF. CDR3 bases: TGTGCCAGTAGTATAGATCGGCCTTTTAGCTCCTACAATGAGCAGTTCTTC.

This clonotype was counted between two and nine times. The chain employs TRBV28 and TRBJ2-1; the match to TRBD2 covers 14 bases. The germline V gene has CDR1 MDHEN and CDR2 SYDVKM. The junction had 13 bases not matched to a gene; V was cut back by 4 bases and J by 5 bases. CDR3 length equals 19 residues. The chain's CDR3 is CASSWTTGTSGSTHNEQFF. For the CDR3, the DNA is TGTGCCAGCAGTTGGACAACCGGGACTAGCGGGAGTACCCACAATGAGCAGTTCTTC.

V usage is TRBV2 and J usage is TRBJ1-5, with D hard to call. The CDR3 is 14 residues long. Trimming removed 2 bases at V and 3 bases at J, with 8 bases between. CDR1 and CDR2 from the germline V gene are SNHLY and FYNNEI. The CDR3 protein is CASSERHHNQPQHF. Written as DNA, the CDR3 is TGTGCCAGCAGTGAAAGACACCACAATCAGCCCCAGCATTTT.

This clonotype was recorded once. This rearrangement joins TRBV12-3 or TRBV12-4 to TRBJ1-1, with a tentative D call TRBD1 (6 bases). This CDR3 contains 12 residues. Trimming took 7 bases from V and 6 from J, leaving 12 bases between them. For the CDR3, the DNA is TGTGCCAGCATCGGGGGGGCGTCTGAAGCTTTCTTT. It codes for CASIGGASEAFF.